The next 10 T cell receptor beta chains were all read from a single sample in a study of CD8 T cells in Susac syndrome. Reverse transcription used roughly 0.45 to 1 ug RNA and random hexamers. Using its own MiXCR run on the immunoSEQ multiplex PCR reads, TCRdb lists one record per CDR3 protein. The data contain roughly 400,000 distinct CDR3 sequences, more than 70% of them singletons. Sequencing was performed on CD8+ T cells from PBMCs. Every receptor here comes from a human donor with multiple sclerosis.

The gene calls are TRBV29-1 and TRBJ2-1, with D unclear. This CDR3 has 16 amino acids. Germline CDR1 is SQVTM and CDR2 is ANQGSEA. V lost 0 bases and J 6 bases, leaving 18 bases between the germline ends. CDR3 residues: CSVEDLSGVDPNEQFF. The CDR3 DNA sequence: TGCAGCGTTGAAGATCTATCCGGAGTAGATCCCAATGAGCAGTTCTTC.

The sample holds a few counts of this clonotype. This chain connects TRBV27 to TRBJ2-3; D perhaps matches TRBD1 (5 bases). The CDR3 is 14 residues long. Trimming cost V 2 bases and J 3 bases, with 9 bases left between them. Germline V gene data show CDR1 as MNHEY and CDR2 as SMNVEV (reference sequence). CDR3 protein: CASSLDPGTDTQYF. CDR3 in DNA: TGTGCCAGCAGTTTAGACCCAGGGACAGATACGCAGTATTTT.

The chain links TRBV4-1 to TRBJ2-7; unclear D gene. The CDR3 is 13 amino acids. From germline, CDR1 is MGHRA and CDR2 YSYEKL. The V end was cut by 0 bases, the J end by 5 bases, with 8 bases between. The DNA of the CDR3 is TGCGCCAGCAGCCAAGATTGGGCAGACGAGCAGTACTTC. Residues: CASSQDWADEQYF.

The CDR3 coding sequence is TGTGCCCCCGGGGGAGGGACAGGGGGCGCCCACGAGCAGTACTTC. Translated, it gives CAPGGGTGGAHEQYF. The chain combines TRBV10-3 with TRBJ2-7; 12 bases fit TRBD1. CDR1 and CDR2 (germline): ENHRY, SYGVKD. The V gene end was trimmed by 11 bases and the J gene end by 5 bases; junction bases not matched to a gene: 13. This CDR3 is 15 amino acids long.

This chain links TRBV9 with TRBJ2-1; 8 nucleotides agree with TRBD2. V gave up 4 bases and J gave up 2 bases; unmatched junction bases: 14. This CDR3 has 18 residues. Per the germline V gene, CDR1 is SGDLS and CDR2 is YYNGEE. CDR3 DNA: TGTGCCAGCAGCCTCCAAATAACAGCGGGAGACGCCTACAATGAGCAGTTCTTC. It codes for CASSLQITAGDAYNEQFF.

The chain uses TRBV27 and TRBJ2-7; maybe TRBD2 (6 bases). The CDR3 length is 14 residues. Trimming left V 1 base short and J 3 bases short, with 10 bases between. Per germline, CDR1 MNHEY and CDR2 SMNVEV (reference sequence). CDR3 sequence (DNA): TGTGCCAGCAGTTTATTGGGGGGTTACTACGAGCAGTACTTC. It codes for CASSLLGGYYEQYF.

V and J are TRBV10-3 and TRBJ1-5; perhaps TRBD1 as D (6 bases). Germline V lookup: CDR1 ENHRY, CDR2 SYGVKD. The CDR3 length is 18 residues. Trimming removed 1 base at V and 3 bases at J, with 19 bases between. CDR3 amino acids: CAISEFETGTPYNQPQHF. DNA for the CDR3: TGTGCCATCAGTGAGTTTGAGACAGGTACCCCTTACAATCAGCCCCAGCATTTT.

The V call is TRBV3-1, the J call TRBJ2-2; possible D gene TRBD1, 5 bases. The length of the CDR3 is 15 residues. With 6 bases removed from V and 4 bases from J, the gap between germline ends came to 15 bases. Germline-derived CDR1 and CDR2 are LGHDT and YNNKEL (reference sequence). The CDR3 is CASSAFGAGTGELFF. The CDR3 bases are TGTGCCAGCAGTGCATTTGGGGCCGGCACCGGGGAGCTGTTTTTT.

The CDR3 here is CASSLDTGGANVLTF. The CDR3 DNA reads TGCGCCAGCAGCTTAGATACAGGAGGGGCCAACGTCCTGACTTTC. The chain uses TRBV5-1 and TRBJ2-6; perhaps TRBD1 as D (5 bases). Trimming pared 2 bases from V and 4 bases from J, leaving 10 bases between. CDR1 and CDR2 (germline): SGHRS, YFSETQ. The CDR3 spans 15 residues.

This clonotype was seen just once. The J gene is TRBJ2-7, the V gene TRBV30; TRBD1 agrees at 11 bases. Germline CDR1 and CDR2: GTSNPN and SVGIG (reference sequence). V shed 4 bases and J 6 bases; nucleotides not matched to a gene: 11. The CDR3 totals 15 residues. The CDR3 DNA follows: TGTGCCTGGACCGACCGGGACAGGGGGTTTATCGAGCAGTACTTC. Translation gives CAWTDRDRGFIEQYF.